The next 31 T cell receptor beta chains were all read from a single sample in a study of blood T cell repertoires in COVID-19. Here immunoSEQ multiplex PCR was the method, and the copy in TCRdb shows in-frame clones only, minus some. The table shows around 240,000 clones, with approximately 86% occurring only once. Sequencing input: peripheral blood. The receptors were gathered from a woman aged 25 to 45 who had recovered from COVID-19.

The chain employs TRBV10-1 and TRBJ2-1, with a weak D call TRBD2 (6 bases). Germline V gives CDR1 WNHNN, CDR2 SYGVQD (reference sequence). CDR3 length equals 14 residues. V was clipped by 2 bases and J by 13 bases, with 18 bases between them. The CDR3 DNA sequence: TGCGCCAGCAGTGAGCGGAACCGGGAGTTTCATCAGTTCTTC. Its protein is CASSERNREFHQFF.

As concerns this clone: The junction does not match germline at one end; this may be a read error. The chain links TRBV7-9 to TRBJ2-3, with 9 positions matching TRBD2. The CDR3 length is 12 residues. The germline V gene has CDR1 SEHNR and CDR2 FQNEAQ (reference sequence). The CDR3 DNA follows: TGTGCCAGCAGCTTGGGGCTAGCGGGGCGAAATTTT. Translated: CASSLGLAGRNF. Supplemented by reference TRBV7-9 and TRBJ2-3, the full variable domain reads DTGVSQNPRHKITKRGQNVTFRCDPISEHNRLYWYRQTLGQGPEFLTYFQNEAQLEKSRLLSDRFSAERPKGSFSTLEIQRTEQGDSAMYLCASSLGLAGRNFGPGTRLTVL.

The CDR3 sequence: CASSPPGQGAYGYTF. CDR3 nucleotides: TGTGCCAGCAGCCCTCCGGGACAGGGGGCCTATGGCTACACCTTC. The chain is built from TRBV7-2 and TRBJ1-2; 12 bases fit TRBD1. Germline V gene data show CDR1 as SGHTA and CDR2 as FQGNSA. The CDR3 is 15 amino acids. Germline trimming cut 5 bases from V and 4 bases from J; bases unmatched to any gene: 5.

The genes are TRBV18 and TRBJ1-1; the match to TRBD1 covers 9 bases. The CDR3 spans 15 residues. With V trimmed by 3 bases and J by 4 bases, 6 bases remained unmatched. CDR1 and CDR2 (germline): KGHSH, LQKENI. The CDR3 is CASSPVTGGTTEAFF. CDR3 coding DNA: TGTGCCAGCTCACCTGTGACAGGGGGTACCACTGAAGCTTTCTTT.

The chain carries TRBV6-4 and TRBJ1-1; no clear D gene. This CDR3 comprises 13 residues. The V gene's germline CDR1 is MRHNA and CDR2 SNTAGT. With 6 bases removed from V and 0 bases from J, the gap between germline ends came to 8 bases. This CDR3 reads CASRRSMNTEAFF. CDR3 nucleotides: TGTGCCAGCAGGCGAAGCATGAACACTGAAGCTTTCTTT.

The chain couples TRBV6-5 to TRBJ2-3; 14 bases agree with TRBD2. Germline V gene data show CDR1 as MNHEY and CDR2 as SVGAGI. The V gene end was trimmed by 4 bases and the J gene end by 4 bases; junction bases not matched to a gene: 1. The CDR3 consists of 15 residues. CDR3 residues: CASSWTSGGSDTQYF. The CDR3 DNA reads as TGTGCCAGCAGTTGGACTAGCGGGGGGTCAGATACGCAGTATTTT.

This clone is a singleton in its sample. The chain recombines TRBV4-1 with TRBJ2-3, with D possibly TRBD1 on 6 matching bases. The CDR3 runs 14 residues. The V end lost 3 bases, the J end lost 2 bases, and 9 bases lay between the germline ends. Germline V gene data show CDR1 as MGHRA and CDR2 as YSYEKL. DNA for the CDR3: TGCGCCAGCAGCCATGGACAGACCACAGATACGCAGTATTTT. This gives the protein CASSHGQTTDTQYF.

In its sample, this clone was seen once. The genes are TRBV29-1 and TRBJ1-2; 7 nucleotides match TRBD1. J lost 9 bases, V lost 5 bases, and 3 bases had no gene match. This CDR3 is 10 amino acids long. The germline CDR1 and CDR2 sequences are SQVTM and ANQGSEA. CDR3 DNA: TGCAGCGTTACAGGGGACAGCTACACCTTC. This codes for CSVTGDSYTF. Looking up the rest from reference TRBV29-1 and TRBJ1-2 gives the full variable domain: SAVISQKPSRDICQRGTSLTIQCQVDSQVTMMFWYRQQPGQSLTLIATANQGSEATYESGFVIDKFPISRPNLTFSTLTVSNMSPEDSSIYLCSVTGDSYTFGSGTRLTVV.

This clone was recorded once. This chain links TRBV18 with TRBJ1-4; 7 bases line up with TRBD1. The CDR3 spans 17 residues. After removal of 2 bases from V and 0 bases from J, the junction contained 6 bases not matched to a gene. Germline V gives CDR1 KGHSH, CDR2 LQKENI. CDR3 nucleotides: TGTGCCAGCTCACCATCAAGGGGGCTCGCAACTAATGAAAAACTGTTTTTT. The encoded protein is CASSPSRGLATNEKLFF.

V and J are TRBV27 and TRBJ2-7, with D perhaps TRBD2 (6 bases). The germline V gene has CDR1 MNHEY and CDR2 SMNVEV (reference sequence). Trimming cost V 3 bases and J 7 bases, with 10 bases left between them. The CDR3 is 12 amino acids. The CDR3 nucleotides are TGTGCCAGCAGTTTCCCCGGGGGTGAGCAGTACTTC. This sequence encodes CASSFPGGEQYF.

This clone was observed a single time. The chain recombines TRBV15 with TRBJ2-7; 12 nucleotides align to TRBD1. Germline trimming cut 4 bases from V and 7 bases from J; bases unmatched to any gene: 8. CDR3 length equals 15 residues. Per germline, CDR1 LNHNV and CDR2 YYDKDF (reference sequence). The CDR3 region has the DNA TGTGCCACCAGCAAACCGGGACAGGGGGCTGGGGAGCAGTACTTC. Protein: CATSKPGQGAGEQYF.

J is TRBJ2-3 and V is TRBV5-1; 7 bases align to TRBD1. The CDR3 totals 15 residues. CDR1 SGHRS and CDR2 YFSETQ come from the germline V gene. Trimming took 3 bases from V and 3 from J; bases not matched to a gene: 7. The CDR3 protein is CASSSIPGQTDTQYF. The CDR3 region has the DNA TGCGCCAGCAGCTCAATCCCGGGACAGACAGATACGCAGTATTTT.

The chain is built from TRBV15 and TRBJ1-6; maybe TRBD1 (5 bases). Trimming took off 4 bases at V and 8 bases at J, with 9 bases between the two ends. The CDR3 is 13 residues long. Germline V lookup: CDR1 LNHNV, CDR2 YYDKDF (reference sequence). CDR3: CATSKGRDSPLHF. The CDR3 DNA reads TGTGCCACCAGCAAGGGCAGGGATTCACCCCTCCACTTT. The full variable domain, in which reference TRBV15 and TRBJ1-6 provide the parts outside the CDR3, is DAMVIQNPRYQVTQFGKPVTLSCSQTLNHNVMYWYQQKSSQAPKLLFHYYDKDFNNEADTPDNFQSRRPNTSFCFLDIRSPGLGDTAMYLCATSKGRDSPLHFGNGTRLTVT.

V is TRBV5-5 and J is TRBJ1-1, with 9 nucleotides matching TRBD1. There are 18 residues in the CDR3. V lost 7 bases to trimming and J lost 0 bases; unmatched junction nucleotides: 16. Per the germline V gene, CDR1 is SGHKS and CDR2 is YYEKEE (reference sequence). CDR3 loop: CASASGPGQGLLNTEAFF. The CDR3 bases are TGTGCCAGCGCTTCGGGACCGGGACAGGGTTTATTGAACACTGAAGCTTTCTTT.

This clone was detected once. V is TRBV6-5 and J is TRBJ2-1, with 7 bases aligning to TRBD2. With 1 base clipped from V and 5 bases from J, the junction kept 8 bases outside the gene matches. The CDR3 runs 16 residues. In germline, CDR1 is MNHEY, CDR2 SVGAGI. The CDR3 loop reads CASSYFGGGRNNEQFF. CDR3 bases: TGTGCCAGCAGTTACTTTGGGGGGGGGAGGAACAATGAGCAGTTCTTC.

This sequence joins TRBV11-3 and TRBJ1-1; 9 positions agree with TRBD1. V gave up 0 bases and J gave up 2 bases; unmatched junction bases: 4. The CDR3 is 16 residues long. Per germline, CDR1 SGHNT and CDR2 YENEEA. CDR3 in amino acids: CASSLERDRVNTEAFF. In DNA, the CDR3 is TGTGCCAGCAGCTTAGAAAGGGACAGGGTAAACACTGAAGCTTTCTTT.

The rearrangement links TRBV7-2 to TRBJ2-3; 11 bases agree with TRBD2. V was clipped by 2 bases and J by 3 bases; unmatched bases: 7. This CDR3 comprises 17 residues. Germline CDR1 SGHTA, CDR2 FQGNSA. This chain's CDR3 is CASSLNPGLAGTDTQYF. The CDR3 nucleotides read TGTGCCAGCAGCTTAAACCCTGGACTAGCGGGTACAGATACGCAGTATTTT.

Here the CDR3 DNA reads TGTGCCAGCAGCTTACATTCCCATAGACATGCCGTCCAAGAGACCCAGTACTTC. It is translated as CASSLHSHRHAVQETQYF. The rearrangement links TRBV11-3 to TRBJ2-5; D gene ambiguous. The CDR3 is 18 amino acids. From germline, CDR1 is SGHNT and CDR2 YENEEA. V was cut by 2 bases and J by 1 base, with 20 bases left in between.

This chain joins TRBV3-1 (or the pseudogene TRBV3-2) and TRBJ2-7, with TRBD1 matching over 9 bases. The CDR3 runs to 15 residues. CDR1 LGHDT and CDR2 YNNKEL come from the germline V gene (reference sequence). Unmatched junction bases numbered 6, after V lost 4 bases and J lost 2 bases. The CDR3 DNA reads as TGTGCCAGCAGCCTCGGGACAGGGAGGACCTACGAGCAGTACTTC. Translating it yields CASSLGTGRTYEQYF.

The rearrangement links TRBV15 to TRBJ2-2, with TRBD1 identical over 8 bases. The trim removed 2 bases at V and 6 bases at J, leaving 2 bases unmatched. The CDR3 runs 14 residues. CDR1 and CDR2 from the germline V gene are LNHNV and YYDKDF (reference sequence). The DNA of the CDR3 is TGTGCCACCAGCAGAAGGACAGGGCCCGGGGAGCTGTTTTTT. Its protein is CATSRRTGPGELFF.

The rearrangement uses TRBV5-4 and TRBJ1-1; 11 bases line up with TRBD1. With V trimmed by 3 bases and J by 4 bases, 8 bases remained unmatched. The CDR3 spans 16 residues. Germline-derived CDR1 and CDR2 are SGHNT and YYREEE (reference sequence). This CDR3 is CASSSQIGTGGTEAFF. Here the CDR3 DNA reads TGTGCCAGCAGCTCACAGATTGGGACAGGGGGCACTGAAGCTTTCTTT.

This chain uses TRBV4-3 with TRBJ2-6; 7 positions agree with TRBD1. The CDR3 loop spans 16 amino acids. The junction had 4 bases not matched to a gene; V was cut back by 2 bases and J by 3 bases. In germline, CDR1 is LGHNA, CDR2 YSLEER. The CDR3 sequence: CASSQRTGDGANVLTF. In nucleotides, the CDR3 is TGCGCCAGCAGCCAACGAACAGGGGATGGGGCCAACGTCCTGACTTTC.

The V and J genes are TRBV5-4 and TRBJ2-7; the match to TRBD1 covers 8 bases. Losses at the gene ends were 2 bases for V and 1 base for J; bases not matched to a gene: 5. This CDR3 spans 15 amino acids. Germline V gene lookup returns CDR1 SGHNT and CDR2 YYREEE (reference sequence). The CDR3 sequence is CASSFPGQVSYEQYF. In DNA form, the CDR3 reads TGTGCCAGCAGCTTTCCGGGACAGGTTTCCTACGAGCAGTACTTC.

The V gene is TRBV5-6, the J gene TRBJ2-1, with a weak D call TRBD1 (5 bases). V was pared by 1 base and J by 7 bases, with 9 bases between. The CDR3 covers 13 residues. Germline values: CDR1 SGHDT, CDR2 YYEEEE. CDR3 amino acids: CASSLPGLNEQFF. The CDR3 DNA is TGTGCCAGCAGCTTGCCAGGGTTGAATGAGCAGTTCTTC.

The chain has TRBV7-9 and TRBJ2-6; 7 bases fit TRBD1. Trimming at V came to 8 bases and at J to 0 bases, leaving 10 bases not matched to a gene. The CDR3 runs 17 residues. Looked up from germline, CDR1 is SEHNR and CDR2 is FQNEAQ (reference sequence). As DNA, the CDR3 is TGTGCCAGCGACACCGGGACAGACTTCTCTGGGGCCAACGTCCTGACTTTC. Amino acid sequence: CASDTGTDFSGANVLTF.

CDR3 coding DNA: TGTGCCAGCAACCAGGGGACACGGCAGTACTTC. Amino acids: CASNQGTRQYF. The chain is built from TRBV6-5 and TRBJ2-7; possible D gene TRBD1, 6 bases. Germline CDR1 reads MNHEY; CDR2 reads SVGAGI. Deletions cut 7 bases from V and 9 bases from J, with 13 bases between. This CDR3 has 11 residues.

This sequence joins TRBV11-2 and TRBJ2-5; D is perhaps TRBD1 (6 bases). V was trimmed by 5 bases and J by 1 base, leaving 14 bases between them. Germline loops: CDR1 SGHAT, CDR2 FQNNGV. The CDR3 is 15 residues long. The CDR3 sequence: CASSPAGRGQETQYF. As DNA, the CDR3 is TGTGCCAGCAGCCCGGCGGGCAGGGGCCAAGAGACCCAGTACTTC.

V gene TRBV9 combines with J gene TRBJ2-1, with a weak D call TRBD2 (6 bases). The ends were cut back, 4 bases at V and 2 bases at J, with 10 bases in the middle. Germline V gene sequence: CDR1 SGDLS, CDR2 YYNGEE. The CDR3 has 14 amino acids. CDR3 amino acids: CASSPGDAYNEQFF. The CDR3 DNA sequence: TGTGCCAGCAGCCCGGGGGACGCCTACAATGAGCAGTTCTTC. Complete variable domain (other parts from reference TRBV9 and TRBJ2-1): DSGVTQTPKHLITATGQRVTLRCSPRSGDLSVYWYQQSLDQGLQFLIQYYNGEERAKGNILERFSAQQFPDLHSELNLSSLELGDSALYFCASSPGDAYNEQFFGPGTRLTVL.

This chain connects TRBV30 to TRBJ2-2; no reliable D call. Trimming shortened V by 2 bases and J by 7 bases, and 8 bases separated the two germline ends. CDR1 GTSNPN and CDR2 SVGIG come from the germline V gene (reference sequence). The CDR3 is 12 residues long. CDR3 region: CAWSPQVGELFF. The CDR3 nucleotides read TGTGCCTGGAGTCCCCAGGTCGGGGAGCTGTTTTTT.

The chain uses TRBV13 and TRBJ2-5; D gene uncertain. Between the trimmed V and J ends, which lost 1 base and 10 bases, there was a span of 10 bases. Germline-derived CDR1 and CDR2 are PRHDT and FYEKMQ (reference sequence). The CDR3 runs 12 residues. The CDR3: CASSLEPQDQYF. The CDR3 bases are TGTGCCAGCAGCTTAGAACCCCAGGACCAGTACTTC.

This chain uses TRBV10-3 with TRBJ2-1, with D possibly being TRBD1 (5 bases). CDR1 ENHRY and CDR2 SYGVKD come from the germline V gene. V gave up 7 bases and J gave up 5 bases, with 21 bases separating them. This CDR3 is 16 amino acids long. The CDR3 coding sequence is TGTGCCATCAAACCCCAGGAAAAAGGGGTTAACAATGAGCAGTTCTTC. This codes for CAIKPQEKGVNNEQFF.